Listed here are 27 T cell receptor beta chains from one sample, sequenced in a study of blood T cell repertoires in COVID-19. Using immunoSEQ multiplex PCR, the repertoire was profiled, and TCRdb retains in-frame clones only, with some absent. The sample contains about 350,000 clones, 88% of which appear only once. Sequenced input: PBMCs or T cells enriched from blood (not recorded which). The receptors stem from a woman aged 30 to 39 who had been exposed to COVID-19.

This clone was detected once. The genes are TRBV12-5 and TRBJ2-7, with 9 bases that match TRBD2. This CDR3 is 15 amino acids long. The germline CDR1 and CDR2 sequences are LGHNT and FRNRAP. V gave up 3 bases and J gave up 2 bases; unmatched junction bases: 5. The CDR3 region has the DNA TGTGCTAGTGGTTTCGGCGGGAGGGGACCCTACGAGCAGTACTTC. This translates into CASGFGGRGPYEQYF.

CDR3 loop: CAWRTFSGLEQFF. As DNA, the CDR3 is TGTGCCTGGAGGACCTTTAGCGGGCTAGAGCAGTTCTTC. The J gene is TRBJ2-1, the V gene TRBV30; 7 positions agree with TRBD2. This CDR3 is 13 amino acids long. The V segment lost 3 bases and the J segment 10 bases; nucleotides outside the gene matches: 9. Germline V gene sequence: CDR1 GTSNPN, CDR2 SVGIG (reference sequence).

In this sample, this clone turned up once. Other DNA sequences in the sample encode the same CDR3. The V gene is TRBV5-8, the J gene TRBJ2-3, with 12 bases aligning to TRBD2. The CDR3 sequence is 15 residues long. Germline trimming cut 2 bases from V and 4 bases from J; bases unmatched to any gene: 2. Per germline, CDR1 SGHTS and CDR2 YDEGEE. CDR3 bases: TGTGCCAGCAGCTTACTAGCGGGAGGTTCAGATACGCAGTATTTT. Amino acids: CASSLLAGGSDTQYF.

The chain recombines TRBV6-5 with TRBJ2-7, with TRBD2 identical over 8 bases. Germline V gives CDR1 MNHEY, CDR2 SVGAGI. V was clipped by 0 bases and J by 2 bases; unmatched bases: 3. CDR3 length: 15 amino acids. The CDR3 loop is CASSYSTAGAYEQYF. CDR3 sequence (DNA): TGTGCCAGCAGTTACTCAACAGCGGGGGCCTACGAGCAGTACTTC.

J is TRBJ1-1 and V is TRBV3-1 (or the pseudogene TRBV3-2); TRBD1 agrees at 10 bases. Trimming cost V 1 base and J 4 bases; bases outside gene matches: 0. The germline V gene has CDR1 LGHDT and CDR2 YNNKEL (reference sequence). The CDR3 contains 14 residues. The CDR3 protein is CASSQGQGATEAFF. In nucleotides, the CDR3 is TGTGCCAGCAGCCAAGGACAGGGGGCCACTGAAGCTTTCTTT.

The CDR3 spells CASSHSTGTSGNTIYF. Here the CDR3 DNA reads TGTGCCAGCTCACACTCGACAGGGACCTCTGGAAACACCATATATTTT. The genes are TRBV18 and TRBJ1-3; 7 bases agree with TRBD1. The J segment lost 0 bases and the V segment lost 4 bases, leaving 6 bases of the junction unmatched. CDR3 length: 16 amino acids. Germline lookup yields CDR1 KGHSH and CDR2 LQKENI.

V is TRBV16 and J is TRBJ1-4; D might be TRBD1 (5 bases). CDR3 length equals 14 residues. Germline lookup yields CDR1 KGHSY and CDR2 FQNENV. The V end lost 0 bases, the J end lost 13 bases, and 15 bases lay between the germline ends. CDR3 loop: CASSQSTAPVRLFF. The CDR3 DNA sequence: TGTGCCAGCAGCCAATCGACAGCGCCTGTGAGACTGTTTTTT.

This clone was seen a few times. The chain joins TRBV6-4 to TRBJ2-2; possible D gene TRBD2, 5 bases. Germline CDR1 reads MRHNA; CDR2 reads SNTAGT. V lost 3 bases to trimming and J lost 3 bases, with 5 bases between them. This CDR3 has 13 residues. The CDR3 nucleotides read TGTGCCAGCAGTGAGCGGGACACCGGGGAGCTGTTTTTT. Translation gives CASSERDTGELFF.

The CDR3 here is CASRGGDRGPYEQYF. Written as DNA, the CDR3 is TGTGCCAGCAGGGGCGGGGACAGGGGACCCTACGAGCAGTACTTC. The chain carries TRBV5-4 and TRBJ2-7; TRBD1 agrees at 10 bases. This CDR3 is 15 amino acids long. V shed 5 bases, J shed 2 bases, and the junction held 7 bases outside the gene matches. Germline values: CDR1 SGHNT, CDR2 YYREEE (reference sequence).

This clone showed up just a few times. The V call is TRBV4-2, the J call TRBJ1-6; 10 bases are a match to TRBD1. CDR3 size: 15 residues. Germline loops: CDR1 LGHNA, CDR2 YNFKEQ. V dropped 0 bases and J dropped 9; count of bases not matched to a gene: 2. The CDR3 nucleotides are TGTGCCAGCAGCCAAGATGGACAGGGGGTTTCACCCCTCCACTTT. Translated: CASSQDGQGVSPLHF.

The chain joins TRBV18 to TRBJ2-1, with D tentatively TRBD2 (6 bases). V was pared by 6 bases and J by 8 bases, with 20 bases between. The germline CDR1 and CDR2 sequences are KGHSH and LQKENI. The CDR3 is made up of 15 amino acids. CDR3: CASSVSWDWGDEQFF. The CDR3 nucleotides are TGTGCCAGCTCGGTATCCTGGGATTGGGGGGATGAGCAGTTCTTC.

The V gene is TRBV12-3 or TRBV12-4, the J gene TRBJ2-7; the D is unclear. V lost 4 bases to trimming and J lost 3 bases, with 7 bases between them. The CDR3 length is 12 residues. The CDR3 nucleotides are TGTGCCAGCAGTTACCTCGGCTACGAGCAGTACTTC. This sequence encodes CASSYLGYEQYF.

J is TRBJ1-5 and V is TRBV18, with 9 nucleotides matching TRBD1. Germline CDR1 KGHSH, CDR2 LQKENI. Losses at the gene ends were 1 base for V and 6 bases for J; bases not matched to a gene: 4. The length of the CDR3 is 15 residues. The CDR3 reads CASSPLGQGIQPQHF. The CDR3 DNA follows: TGTGCCAGCTCACCACTGGGACAGGGAATTCAGCCCCAGCATTTT.

This clone was detected only once. V usage is TRBV6-6 and J usage is TRBJ2-7; D possibly corresponds to TRBD2 (6 bases). The germline gives CDR1 MNHNY, CDR2 SVGAGI (reference sequence). V was cut by 4 bases and J by 0 bases, with 13 bases left in between. CDR3 length equals 15 residues. CDR3 in amino acids: CASSSRRAGSYEQYF. Written as DNA, the CDR3 is TGTGCCAGCAGTTCCCGGAGGGCAGGCTCCTACGAGCAGTACTTC.

The chain couples TRBV2 to TRBJ2-1; TRBD2 agrees at 8 bases. The V segment lost 7 bases and the J segment 9 bases; nucleotides outside the gene matches: 8. The CDR3 is made up of 13 amino acids. Germline loops: CDR1 SNHLY, CDR2 FYNNEI. As DNA, the CDR3 is TGTGCCAGCACCGGGGGGGCGAGGCTTGAGCAGTTCTTC. Translation gives CASTGGARLEQFF.

The chain links TRBV10-3 to TRBJ2-1; 7 nucleotides align to TRBD2. The CDR3 runs 17 residues. CDR1 is ENHRY and CDR2 is SYGVKD in the germline V gene. After removal of 6 bases from V and 0 bases from J, the junction contained 11 bases not matched to a gene. This CDR3 reads CAIRPGLGGSSYNEQFF. CDR3 nucleotides: TGTGCCATCAGGCCCGGTCTGGGCGGGAGCTCCTACAATGAGCAGTTCTTC.

This chain connects TRBV7-2 to TRBJ2-1, with D hard to call. Trimming removed 1 base from V and 9 bases from J, with 13 bases in between. Per germline, CDR1 SGHTA and CDR2 FQGNSA. This CDR3 comprises 14 residues. CDR3 loop: CASSLGVARGEQFF. The CDR3 DNA reads as TGTGCCAGCAGCTTAGGGGTCGCCCGAGGTGAGCAGTTCTTC.

The chain links TRBV6-5 to TRBJ1-1; D gene uncertain. Germline values: CDR1 MNHEY, CDR2 SVGAGI. V gave up 2 bases and J gave up 0 bases, with 10 bases separating them. The length of the CDR3 is 15 residues. The CDR3 nucleotides read TGTGCCAGCAGTTACCATGCATCTATGAACACTGAAGCTTTCTTT. It yields the protein CASSYHASMNTEAFF.

The CDR3 region is CASLPGSTGANVLTF. CDR3 sequence (DNA): TGCGCCAGCCTTCCAGGGTCAACCGGGGCCAACGTCCTGACTTTC. The rearrangement joins TRBV5-1 to TRBJ2-6, with D tentatively TRBD1 (5 bases). Trimming cost V 7 bases and J 4 bases, with 15 bases left between them. Germline values: CDR1 SGHRS, CDR2 YFSETQ. There are 15 residues in the CDR3.

This clone appeared once. The chain links TRBV9 to TRBJ2-1; D not certain. Trimming removed 0 bases at V and 5 bases at J, with 9 bases between. This CDR3 has 14 amino acids. The germline V gene has CDR1 SGDLS and CDR2 YYNGEE. The CDR3 region has the DNA TGTGCCAGCAGCGTAGCCCCCCAGGACAATGAGCAGTTCTTC. It is translated as CASSVAPQDNEQFF.

This chain connects TRBV12-5 to TRBJ2-2; TRBD2 is a possible D gene (5 bases). V was cut by 1 base and J by 2 bases, with 17 bases left in between. This CDR3 has 18 residues. Looked up from germline, CDR1 is LGHNT and CDR2 is FRNRAP. CDR3 in amino acids: CASGLDPRVASNTGELFF. The CDR3 nucleotides read TGTGCTAGTGGTTTGGACCCCCGGGTAGCGAGCAACACCGGGGAGCTGTTTTTT.

V gene TRBV19 combines with J gene TRBJ2-5, with TRBD1 matching 8 bases. The CDR3 consists of 15 residues. CDR1 LNHDA and CDR2 SQIVND come from the germline V gene (reference sequence). Trimming removed 7 bases from V and 4 bases from J; junction bases left unmatched: 11. The CDR3 sequence: CASKYRTGIGETQYF. The DNA of the CDR3 is TGTGCCAGTAAATATCGGACAGGGATCGGAGAGACCCAGTACTTC. The full variable domain, its missing parts supplied by reference TRBV19 and TRBJ2-5, is DGGITQSPKYLFRKEGQNVTLSCEQNLNHDAMYWYRQDPGQGLRLIYYSQIVNDFQKGDIAEGYSVSREKKESFPLTVTSAQKNPTAFYLCASKYRTGIGETQYFGPGTRLLVL.

V usage is TRBV2 and J usage is TRBJ1-5, with D uncertain. The germline gives CDR1 SNHLY, CDR2 FYNNEI. V lost 5 bases to trimming and J lost 0 bases, with 2 bases between them. CDR3 length equals 12 residues. CDR3 DNA sequence: TGTGCCAGCAGTCTTAGCAATCAGCCCCAGCATTTT. It specifies CASSLSNQPQHF.

The rearrangement links TRBV6-6 to TRBJ1-1; D uncertain. From germline, CDR1 is MNHNY and CDR2 SVGAGI (reference sequence). Trimming cost V 1 base and J 4 bases, with 10 bases left between them. The CDR3 totals 14 residues. The CDR3, as DNA: TGTGCCAGCAGTTACTTCGGGGTTAGCACTGAAGCTTTCTTT. This encodes CASSYFGVSTEAFF.

This sequence joins TRBV28 and TRBJ2-3; 7 bases are shared with TRBD2. This CDR3 has 15 residues. CDR1 is MDHEN, CDR2 SYDVKM, per germline. Trimming removed 5 bases from V and 5 bases from J; junction bases left unmatched: 10. The CDR3 is CASSPTGLIKDTQYF. The CDR3 region has the DNA TGTGCCAGCAGTCCCACGGGACTAATAAAAGATACGCAGTATTTT. Variable domain in full (rest from reference TRBV28 and TRBJ2-3): DVKVTQSSRYLVKRTGEKVFLECVQDMDHENMFWYRQDPGLGLRLIYFSYDVKMKEKGDIPEGYSVSREKKERFSLILESASTNQTSMYLCASSPTGLIKDTQYFGPGTRLTVL.

This clone appeared a single time. The chain is built from TRBV15 and TRBJ2-5; perhaps TRBD1 as D (5 bases). Germline assignment: CDR1 LNHNV and CDR2 YYDKDF (reference sequence). CDR3 length: 16 residues. The V and J ends lost 4 bases and 1 base respectively, with 16 bases between them. The CDR3 DNA sequence: TGTGCCACCAGCAAATTCCTGGGGCCGAGCCAAGAGACCCAGTACTTC. It translates to CATSKFLGPSQETQYF.

This chain joins TRBV12-5 and TRBJ2-2; no definite D call. Trimming removed 6 bases at V and 8 bases at J, with 19 bases between. Germline values: CDR1 LGHNT, CDR2 FRNRAP. This CDR3 is 15 amino acids long. CDR3: CASGRGKTLAGELFF. The CDR3 DNA reads as TGTGCTAGTGGCCGCGGTAAAACCTTGGCGGGGGAGCTGTTTTTT.